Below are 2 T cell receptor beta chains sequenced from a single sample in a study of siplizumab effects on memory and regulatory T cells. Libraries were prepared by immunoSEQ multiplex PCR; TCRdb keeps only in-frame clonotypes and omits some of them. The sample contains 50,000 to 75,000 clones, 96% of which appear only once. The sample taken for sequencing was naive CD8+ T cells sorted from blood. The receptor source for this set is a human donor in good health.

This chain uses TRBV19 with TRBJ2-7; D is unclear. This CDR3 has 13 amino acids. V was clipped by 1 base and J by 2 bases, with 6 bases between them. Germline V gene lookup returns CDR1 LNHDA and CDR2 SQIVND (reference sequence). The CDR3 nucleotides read TGTGCCAGTAGTATAGTAGGAGCCTACGAGCAGTACTTC. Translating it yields CASSIVGAYEQYF.

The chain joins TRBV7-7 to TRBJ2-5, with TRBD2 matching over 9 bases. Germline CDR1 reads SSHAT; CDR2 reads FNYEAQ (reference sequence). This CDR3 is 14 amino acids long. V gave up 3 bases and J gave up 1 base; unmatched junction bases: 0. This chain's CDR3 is CASSLTSGQETQYF. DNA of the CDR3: TGTGCCAGCAGCTTGACTAGCGGCCAAGAGACCCAGTACTTC.